This T cell receptor (beta chain) was found in a study of technical replicates of blood from a handful of donors. TCRdb's table, derived via immunoSEQ multiplex PCR, lists solely in-frame clones and lacks some. The sample has about 68,000 clones; 95% to 97% are singletons. The ends were cut back, 9 bases at V and 2 bases at J, with 13 bases in the middle. The CDR3 totals 14 residues. Germline CDR1 is LNHDA and CDR2 is SQIVND (reference sequence). The material sequenced was T cells isolated from PBMCs. The source is a human donor in good health. The chain combines TRBV19 with TRBJ2-2; a weak D match, TRBD2 (6 bases). For the CDR3, the DNA is TGTGCCAGCCAAGCCGGGGGAAACACCGGGGAGCTGTTTTTT. It translates to CASQAGGNTGELFF.